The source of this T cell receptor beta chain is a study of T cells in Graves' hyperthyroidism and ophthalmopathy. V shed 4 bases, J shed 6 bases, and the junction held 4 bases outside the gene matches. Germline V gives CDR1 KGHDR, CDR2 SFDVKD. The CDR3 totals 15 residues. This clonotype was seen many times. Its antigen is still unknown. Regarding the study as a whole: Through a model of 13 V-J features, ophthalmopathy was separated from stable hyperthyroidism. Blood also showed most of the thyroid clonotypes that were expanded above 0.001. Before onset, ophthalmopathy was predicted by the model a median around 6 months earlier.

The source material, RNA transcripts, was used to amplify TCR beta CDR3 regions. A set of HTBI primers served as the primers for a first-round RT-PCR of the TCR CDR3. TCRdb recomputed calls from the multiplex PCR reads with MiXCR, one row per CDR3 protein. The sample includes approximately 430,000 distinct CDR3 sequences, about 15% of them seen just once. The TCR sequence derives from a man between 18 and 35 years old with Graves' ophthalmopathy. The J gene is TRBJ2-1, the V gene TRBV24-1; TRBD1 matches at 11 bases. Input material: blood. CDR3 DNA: TGTGCCACCAGTGACAGGGACAGGGGGTTCAATGAGCAGTTCTTC. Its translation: CATSDRDRGFNEQFF.